This is a list of T cell receptor beta chains from one sample in a study of blood T cell repertoires in COVID-19. The assay was immunoSEQ multiplex PCR, and TCRdb's table has in-frame clones only and misses some. This sample has around 230,000 clones; around 80% occur once, and the top ten carry roughly 8%. The source material was peripheral blood. These TCRs come from a woman between 50 and 59 years old with acute or convalescent COVID-19. Both conserved end residues are part of each CDR3. The D gene is left open where the match is weak. Expanded clones get a size class; other rows say once, few or many, or leave the size out.

CDR3aa: CARNRGSYNSPLHF
CDR3nt: TGTGCCAGAAACAGGGGCTCCTATAATTCACCCCTCCACTTT
d_gene: TRBD1
j_gene: TRBJ1-6
v_gene: TRBV2
abundance: -

CDR3aa: CASSLGTSGSYEQYF
CDR3nt: TGTGCCAGCTCACTAGGGACTAGCGGGAGTTACGAGCAGTACTTC
d_gene: TRBD2
j_gene: TRBJ2-7
v_gene: TRBV18
abundance: once

CDR3aa: CASSLGDSYEQYF
CDR3nt: TGTGCCAGCAGCTTAGGGGACAGCTACGAGCAGTACTTC
d_gene: TRBD1
j_gene: TRBJ2-7
v_gene: TRBV11-2
abundance: -

CDR3aa: CASRFDRSNQPQHF
CDR3nt: TGTGCCAGCAGATTCGACAGAAGCAATCAGCCCCAGCATTTT
d_gene: -
j_gene: TRBJ1-5
v_gene: TRBV2
abundance: few

CDR3aa: CASSFSSNTGEQYF
CDR3nt: TGTGCCAGCAGCTTTTCAAGTAATACGGGCGAGCAGTACTTC
d_gene: -
j_gene: TRBJ2-7
v_gene: TRBV11-2
abundance: -

CDR3aa: CASSYAGQGVDEQYF
CDR3nt: TGTGCCAGCAGTTACGCCGGACAGGGGGTCGACGAGCAGTACTTC
d_gene: TRBD1
j_gene: TRBJ2-7
v_gene: TRBV6-2/TRBV6-3
abundance: -

CDR3aa: CASSRALLAKNIQYF
CDR3nt: TGTGCCAGCAGCAGGGCCCTACTAGCCAAAAACATTCAGTACTTC
d_gene: -
j_gene: TRBJ2-4
v_gene: TRBV21-1
abundance: -

CDR3aa: CASSLQGLVYGYTF
CDR3nt: TGCGCCAGCAGCCTACAGGGCCTCGTCTATGGCTACACCTTC
d_gene: -
j_gene: TRBJ1-2
v_gene: TRBV5-1
abundance: -

CDR3aa: CASSLDRGPEQFF
CDR3nt: TGTGCCAGCAGCTTGGACAGGGGGCCTGAGCAGTTCTTC
d_gene: TRBD1
j_gene: TRBJ2-1
v_gene: TRBV11-1
abundance: -

CDR3aa: CASTLVGGYNEQFF
CDR3nt: TGTGCCAGTACTCTGGTGGGAGGGTACAATGAGCAGTTCTTC
d_gene: TRBD2
j_gene: TRBJ2-1
v_gene: TRBV19
abundance: -

CDR3aa: CASSLLTGVQGYTF
CDR3nt: TGTGCCAGCAGTTTATTGACAGGGGTTCAGGGCTACACCTTC
d_gene: TRBD1
j_gene: TRBJ1-2
v_gene: TRBV28
abundance: -

CDR3aa: CASASGSSYNEQFF
CDR3nt: TGTGCCAGCGCTAGCGGGAGCTCCTACAATGAGCAGTTCTTC
d_gene: TRBD2
j_gene: TRBJ2-1
v_gene: TRBV2
abundance: -

CDR3aa: CASSRSVVIYEQYF
CDR3nt: TGTGCCAGTAGTAGGTCGGTTGTGATCTACGAGCAGTACTTC
d_gene: -
j_gene: TRBJ2-7
v_gene: TRBV19
abundance: few

CDR3aa: CASRPASGYNEQFF
CDR3nt: TGTGCCAGCCGGCCGGCTAGCGGATACAATGAGCAGTTCTTC
d_gene: TRBD2
j_gene: TRBJ2-1
v_gene: TRBV2
abundance: -

CDR3aa: CASSLMGVSGSNEQFF
CDR3nt: TGTGCCAGCTCACTTATGGGTGTTAGCGGGAGTAATGAGCAGTTCTTC
d_gene: TRBD2
j_gene: TRBJ2-1
v_gene: TRBV18
abundance: -

CDR3aa: CASTRGEQPQHF
CDR3nt: TGTGCCAGCACCAGGGGGGAGCAGCCCCAGCATTTT
d_gene: TRBD1
j_gene: TRBJ1-5
v_gene: TRBV12-3/TRBV12-4
abundance: -

CDR3aa: CASSQAFYNEQFF
CDR3nt: TGTGCCAGCAGCCAAGCCTTCTACAATGAGCAGTTCTTC
d_gene: -
j_gene: TRBJ2-1
v_gene: TRBV3-1/TRBV3-2
abundance: -

CDR3aa: CASSLDRGSNQPQHF
CDR3nt: TGTGCCAGCAGCTTAGATCGTGGCTCGAACCAGCCCCAGCATTTT
d_gene: -
j_gene: TRBJ1-5
v_gene: TRBV11-2
abundance: -

CDR3aa: CASSDSFNQPQHF
CDR3nt: TGCGCCAGCAGTGACAGTTTCAATCAGCCCCAGCATTTT
d_gene: -
j_gene: TRBJ1-5
v_gene: TRBV10-2
abundance: -

CDR3aa: CASRGGYEQYF
CDR3nt: TGTGCCAGCAGGGGGGGGTACGAGCAGTACTTC
d_gene: TRBD2
j_gene: TRBJ2-7
v_gene: TRBV2
abundance: -

CDR3aa: CASSVGALPGQGDNEQFF
CDR3nt: TGTGCCAGCAGCGTAGGAGCTCTACCGGGACAGGGGGACAATGAGCAGTTCTTC
d_gene: TRBD1
j_gene: TRBJ2-1
v_gene: TRBV9
abundance: -

CDR3aa: CASSLSVLQSNQPQHF
CDR3nt: TGTGCCAGCAGTCTCTCGGTTCTCCAAAGCAATCAGCCCCAGCATTTT
d_gene: -
j_gene: TRBJ1-5
v_gene: TRBV6-6
abundance: -

CDR3aa: CASSLSGSSYNEQFF
CDR3nt: TGTGCCAGCAGCTTAAGTGGGAGCTCCTACAATGAGCAGTTCTTC
d_gene: -
j_gene: TRBJ2-1
v_gene: TRBV7-3
abundance: -

CDR3aa: CASSLTGGRMGETQYF
CDR3nt: TGTGCCAGCAGCTTAACTGGCGGGAGGATGGGGGAGACCCAGTACTTC
d_gene: TRBD2
j_gene: TRBJ2-5
v_gene: TRBV7-3
abundance: once

CDR3aa: CASSLFIRGRTGELFF
CDR3nt: TGTGCCAGCAGTTTATTTATTCGCGGGAGGACCGGGGAGCTGTTTTTT
d_gene: TRBD2
j_gene: TRBJ2-2
v_gene: TRBV28
abundance: -

CDR3aa: CASSLDRGYYGYTF
CDR3nt: TGTGCCAGCAGTTTAGACAGGGGGTATTATGGCTACACCTTC
d_gene: TRBD1
j_gene: TRBJ1-2
v_gene: TRBV28
abundance: -

CDR3aa: CASGLVRGDRAAGELFF
CDR3nt: TGTGCTAGTGGTTTGGTACGGGGGGACAGGGCTGCCGGGGAGCTGTTTTTT
d_gene: TRBD1
j_gene: TRBJ2-2
v_gene: TRBV12-5
abundance: once

CDR3aa: CASSLPGTSHDEQFF
CDR3nt: TGTGCCAGCAGTCTCCCCGGGACTAGCCATGATGAGCAGTTCTTC
d_gene: TRBD2
j_gene: TRBJ2-1
v_gene: TRBV28
abundance: once

CDR3aa: CSVGKSGPRDTQYF
CDR3nt: TGCAGCGTGGGCAAGAGCGGACCTCGAGATACGCAGTATTTT
d_gene: -
j_gene: TRBJ2-3
v_gene: TRBV29-1
abundance: -

CDR3aa: CATSDSNPGENYEQYF
CDR3nt: TGTGCCACCAGTGACTCTAATCCCGGGGAGAACTACGAGCAGTACTTC
d_gene: -
j_gene: TRBJ2-7
v_gene: TRBV24-1
abundance: -

CDR3aa: CASSSDRGETQYF
CDR3nt: TGCGCCAGCAGCTCGGACAGAGGGGAGACCCAGTACTTC
d_gene: -
j_gene: TRBJ2-5
v_gene: TRBV5-1
abundance: few

CDR3aa: CASSLGLAGSYEQYF
CDR3nt: TGCGCCAGCAGCTTGGGACTAGCGGGGTCCTACGAGCAGTACTTC
d_gene: TRBD2
j_gene: TRBJ2-7
v_gene: TRBV5-1
abundance: -

CDR3aa: CAWSVEGDTEAFF
CDR3nt: TGTGCCTGGAGTGTAGAAGGGGACACTGAAGCTTTCTTT
d_gene: -
j_gene: TRBJ1-1
v_gene: TRBV30
abundance: -

CDR3aa: CASSPGGDQPQHF
CDR3nt: TGTGCCAGCAGCCCGGGAGGGGATCAGCCCCAGCATTTT
d_gene: -
j_gene: TRBJ1-5
v_gene: TRBV28
abundance: -

CDR3aa: CATSDAGQGNTGELFF
CDR3nt: TGTGCCACCAGTGACGCTGGACAGGGGAACACCGGGGAGCTGTTTTTT
d_gene: TRBD1
j_gene: TRBJ2-2
v_gene: TRBV24-1
abundance: few

CDR3aa: CASSATSGSPGELFF
CDR3nt: TGTGCCAGCAGCGCGACTAGCGGGAGCCCCGGGGAGCTGTTTTTT
d_gene: TRBD2
j_gene: TRBJ2-2
v_gene: TRBV2
abundance: -

CDR3aa: CASSGTMPYEQYF
CDR3nt: TGTGCCAGCAGCGGGACTATGCCCTACGAGCAGTACTTC
d_gene: TRBD2
j_gene: TRBJ2-7
v_gene: TRBV12-3/TRBV12-4
abundance: -

CDR3aa: CASSIRPSASNEQFF
CDR3nt: TGTGCCAGTAGTATTCGTCCTAGCGCCTCTAATGAGCAGTTCTTC
d_gene: -
j_gene: TRBJ2-1
v_gene: TRBV19
abundance: -

CDR3aa: CASSLMNVVATASSTDTQYF
CDR3nt: TGTGCCAGCAGCCTAATGAACGTCGTCGCGACAGCGTCTAGCACAGATACGCAGTATTTT
d_gene: -
j_gene: TRBJ2-3
v_gene: TRBV14
abundance: -

CDR3aa: CSGTDTDTQYF
CDR3nt: TGCAGCGGGACTGACACAGATACGCAGTATTTT
d_gene: -
j_gene: TRBJ2-3
v_gene: TRBV20-1
abundance: -

CDR3aa: CASSWGGNYGYTF
CDR3nt: TGTGCCAGCAGTTGGGGGGGGAACTATGGCTACACCTTC
d_gene: -
j_gene: TRBJ1-2
v_gene: TRBV25-1
abundance: few

CDR3aa: CASSLGGTNTNTEAFF
CDR3nt: TGCGCCAGCAGCTTGGGGGGCACCAATACGAACACTGAAGCTTTCTTT
d_gene: -
j_gene: TRBJ1-1
v_gene: TRBV5-1
abundance: -

CDR3aa: CSVGRGREDIQYF
CDR3nt: TGCAGCGTTGGGCGAGGGCGGGAAGACATTCAGTACTTC
d_gene: -
j_gene: TRBJ2-4
v_gene: TRBV29-1
abundance: -

CDR3aa: CASSQGTGQYGYTF
CDR3nt: TGTGCCAGCAGCCAAGGGACAGGGCAATATGGCTACACCTTC
d_gene: TRBD1
j_gene: TRBJ1-2
v_gene: TRBV3-1/TRBV3-2
abundance: -

CDR3aa: CASSLVQGNYGYTF
CDR3nt: TGTGCCAGCAGCTTGGTGCAGGGGAACTATGGCTACACCTTC
d_gene: -
j_gene: TRBJ1-2
v_gene: TRBV7-2
abundance: medium-sized

CDR3aa: CASSWGGVTDTQYF
CDR3nt: TGTGCCAGCAGCTGGGGCGGGGTCACAGATACGCAGTATTTT
d_gene: -
j_gene: TRBJ2-3
v_gene: TRBV11-3
abundance: -

CDR3aa: CASSLDTGGTEAFF
CDR3nt: TGTGCCAGCAGTTTAGATACAGGGGGAACTGAAGCTTTCTTT
d_gene: TRBD1
j_gene: TRBJ1-1
v_gene: TRBV28
abundance: -

CDR3aa: CASSRDRGATEAFF
CDR3nt: TGTGCCAGCAGCCGAGACAGGGGCGCAACTGAAGCTTTCTTT
d_gene: TRBD1
j_gene: TRBJ1-1
v_gene: TRBV5-4
abundance: -